The following is a TCR beta chain sequence with its context. The antigen it binds to is not known. The record has no base qualities; no much larger clone is one base away. The sample belongs to a study of cytomegalovirus exposure and HLA in healthy donors (dated by TCRdb to 2015 to 2018). Regarding the complete study: According to an earlier analysis of several hundred of the donors, 150 million to 200 million T cells yielded 120 million or so unique TCR beta sequences and approximately 300 Gb of sequence data. About 280 gigabases of sequencing data and tens of millions of unique TCR sequences were included in an early release covering over 600 HLA-typed donors. Of the roughly 420 genotyped donors, 75% to 85% were placed in the genetic ancestry cluster associated with self-reported Caucasian donors. The study aimed to test whether cataloging public T cell receptors could reveal signatures of past pathogen exposure. The study used immunosequencing to profile the T cell repertoires of 666 subjects and linked those repertoires to cytomegalovirus serostatus. A separate validation cohort of 100 to 150 different subjects was used in addition to the roughly 670-subject first cohort. To predict cytomegalovirus infection status, the study brought together high-throughput TCR immunosequencing, statistical association of individual TCRs with disease status, and machine learning. In a later analysis, previously published TCR beta repertoires from some 640 donors were re-analyzed and high-resolution HLA genotyping was added so that TCR occurrence patterns could be studied. The later analysis used no new phenotypic data to find candidate immune exposures, relying instead on TCR beta sequences and their occurrence across donors. An earlier analysis of approximately 500 of the donors applied high-throughput TCR beta sequencing to assess whether each TCR beta V gene segment acted as functional or pseudogenic. Donor age, sex, ethnicity and CMV serostatus were compiled alongside the repertoire data. A later genetic analysis took genome-wide SNP genotypes for about 60% of the roughly 670 donors and used that subset as a discovery cohort. Every discovery cohort repertoire had been produced on one sequencing platform. Both class I and class II loci were covered by HLA typing, at four-digit resolution. Typing coverage differed by locus: A, B, C, DRB1 and DQB1 were typed in about 629-630 donors, DQA1 in about 510, DPA1 in approximately 600, and DPB1 in roughly 470. Roughly 5 DR-DQ haplotypes were treated as single units for association and clustering because of strong linkage in the cohort. Across roughly 420 genotyped donors of the cohort, an average of approximately 220,000 unique TCR beta nucleotide sequences per donor were sequenced, and 15% to 20% of those sequences were non-productive. Findings and caveats that apply to the study as a whole: When HLA alleles, especially DR and DQ, strongly co-occurred, TCR associations were difficult to assign to individual alleles. In a later genetic analysis, a missense DCLRE1C variant was associated with V-gene and J-gene trimming of TCR beta chains, and the association was replicated in an independent cohort. The study gave a list of 150 to 200 TCR beta chains associated with cytomegalovirus. Most TCR sequences were observed very rarely across donors, whereas some public TCRs were present in many individuals. In vitro tests confirmed that a few of the cytomegalovirus-associated TCR beta chains recognize cytomegalovirus antigens. Correlated functional status among segregating V segments might reflect linkage disequilibrium, but an unknown experimental factor could not be ruled out. The cohort was sequenced for TCR beta chains only, and without alpha or paired-chain data the features that could be detected were limited. Because some donors lacked HLA typing at each locus, the association tests relied only on the typed subset. For the cohort, immune exposure information was limited to CMV serostatus. In a later analysis, TCR association rates were found to vary across HLA loci, with the most associated TCRs seen for DRB1 alleles and the fewest for HLA-C alleles. Several of the top co-occurrence clusters appeared to be linked to parvovirus B19, influenza, CMV and Epstein-Barr virus, according to a later analysis. A later analysis found that HLA-associated TCR beta chains were more clonally expanded and had lower generation probabilities than equally common non-associated chains. The earlier analysis of some 540 of the donors excluded some 16 rarely observed V segments, including chromosome 9 orphons, because counts were too low. A group of highly shared sequence variants was considered likely to be a technical artifact of the sequencing pipeline. Sequencing depth was assumed to be roughly uniform across donors in the presence/absence analyses, though that assumption may not hold. An earlier analysis of around 500 of the donors showed that most TCR beta V segments appeared in productive rearrangements either about 87% or about 30% of the time, which broadly matched IMGT annotations. According to the authors, the approach could potentially be generalized to other disease states and immunological phenotypes. Specific HLA alleles were associated with over 15,000 TCR beta sequences at a false discovery rate of 0.05 in a later analysis. Cytomegalovirus status was reported to be diagnosed by the classifier with high specificity and sensitivity in both the original and validation cohorts. According to a later analysis, most CMV-associated TCR beta chains appeared to be HLA-restricted, and the HLA associations seemed to be driven largely by CMV exposure. A further reported finding was that TCR beta sequences accurately predicted the HLA-A and HLA-B alleles for most subjects in the first cohort. According to a later genetic analysis, donors in an Asian-associated ancestry cluster had fewer N-insertions in productive TCRs than the roughly 670-donor mean. Some IMGT-functional V segments, including TRBV6-2 and TRBV6-3, could not be told apart with the 87-base-pair reads, so those segments were excluded.

From the cysteine through the phenylalanine, the CDR3 covers 12 amino acids. Only CDR3 DNA remains: 36 bases, in frame from the first base. The junction carries 8 bases between V and J, which are trimmed by 6 bases and 2 bases respectively. The germline V gene (reference sequence) supplies CDR1 LNHDA and CDR2 SQIVND. Library construction relied on the immunoSEQ multiplex PCR assay. A mixture of 60 forward primers for TCR Vbeta segments and 13 reverse primers for TCR Jbeta segments was used in the multiplex PCR. Amplification of the CDR3 region of rearranged TCR beta genes was performed with a multiplex PCR assay on genomic DNA. Amplified TCR beta libraries were sequenced as 87-base-pair reads on the Illumina HiSeq System. The paper's data handling went like this. Across the 700 or so repertoires, a later analysis counted tens of millions of unique TCR beta chains, some 11 million of which were shared by at least two donors. Raw reads were error-corrected and collapsed into unique sequences by a nearest-neighbor algorithm in which closely related sequences were merged to remove PCR and sequencing errors. CDR3 sequences were aligned to IMGT reference sequences to assign V, D and J gene segments. For a sequence to be retained, a match of at least six nucleotides was required to both a V gene segment and a J gene segment. Rearrangements were classified as productive when the CDR3 lacked stop codons and remained in frame with V and J, and all other rearrangements were classified as non-productive. CDR3 was defined according to IMGT convention as the region running from the second conserved V-encoded cysteine to the conserved J-encoded phenylalanine. The earlier analysis of 500 to 600 of the donors excluded sequences that lacked an unambiguous match to a single V gene segment. An earlier analysis of about 590 of the donors classified V segments as functional when productive rearrangements were above 56.7% and as segregating when the standard deviation between donors was above 5%. A statistical classification framework was built for diagnosing cytomegalovirus status from the catalog of TCR beta chain sequences. In a later analysis, V and J genes were assigned by comparing TCR nucleotide sequences against IMGT/GENE-DB human TR gene sequences. In a later analysis, CDR3 sequences and most-parsimonious VDJ recombination scenarios were assigned using the TCRdist pipeline. In a later analysis, each TCR beta chain was defined by its CDR3 amino acid sequence together with its V-gene family, and reads without a unique V-gene family were excluded. In a later analysis, approximately 640 highly shared, low-generation-probability nucleotide sequences were removed to address suspected cross-contamination and a sequencing artifact. In a later analysis, a clonal expansion index for each public chain was calculated from normalized within-repertoire ranks of inferred template counts. In a later analysis, generation probabilities were computed using a VDJ recombination model fitted to out-of-frame rearrangements, and the results were checked against IGoR. Hypergeometric tests were used in a later analysis to score TCR-TCR, TCR-HLA and TCR-CMV co-occurrence, with a repertoire-size bias correction applied to the TCR pairs. To estimate false discovery rates, a later analysis permuted the HLA or CMV assignments 20 times. A later analysis grouped co-occurring TCRs with DBSCAN, adding TCRdist sequence similarity when clustering within HLA-allele-positive subsets. For co-occurrence clustering, repertoires with fewer than 30,000 or more than 120,000 public chains were excluded, along with roughly 5 repertoires with anomalous nucleotide sharing. Held by TCRdb, this immuneACCESS table contains in-frame sequences only and omits some clones. Under half of the omission traces to an unresolved V gene where checked; the cause of the rest is unknown. That table is the source of V, J and clone size, and D and trimming were worked out from the DNA. This sample gives 120,000 or so clones in total; approximately 82% of them show up just once. The biggest ten clones account for over 10% of the sample.

The cohort consisted of approximately 670 healthy bone marrow donors. Cohort members were all nominally healthy when sampled, although unrecorded immune exposures were likely present. The donor tested CMV seropositive, placing the donor among the approximately 290 seropositive members of the cohort. Each donor provided a peripheral blood sample, and peripheral blood mononuclear cells were used for TCR beta sequencing. The Qiagen DNeasy Blood Extraction Kit was used to extract genomic DNA from the blood cell samples. The chain uses TRBV19 and TRBJ2-7; TRBD2 is possibly the D segment (5 matching bases). The TCR sequence derives from a man aged 30 to 39 in good health and CMV-seropositive. Sequenced: PBMCs. The DNA sequence reads TGTGCCAGTAGCTCCGGGGCCTACGAGCAGTACTTC. Its protein reads: CASSSGAYEQYF.